Below, 11 T cell receptor beta chains from the same sample are listed, as sequenced in a study of ipilimumab plus nivolumab after autologous stem cell transplantation. Assay: immunoSEQ multiplex PCR; the TCRdb copy retains only in-frame clones and omits some. The repertoire has roughly 16,000 clones, approximately 80% of them found once; the top ten carry 15% to 20%. This material consisted of PBMCs, taken in a trial of ipilimumab plus nivolumab as post-transplant consolidation. The receptor source for this set is a male donor with diffuse large B-cell lymphoma.

The chain is built from TRBV7-2 and TRBJ2-3, with D perhaps TRBD1 or TRBD2 (5 bases each). Germline CDR1 is SGHTA and CDR2 is FQGNSA. The germline V and J ends were trimmed by 2 bases and 1 base, with 19 bases remaining between them. The CDR3 has 18 amino acids. This CDR3 is CASSLTDYPGTRTDTQYF. The CDR3 DNA reads TGTGCCAGCAGCTTAACCGATTATCCCGGGACCCGCACAGATACGCAGTATTTT.

V and J are TRBV18 and TRBJ2-7, with a tentative D call TRBD1 (5 bases). Trimming took off 8 bases at V and 4 bases at J, with 18 bases between the two ends. This CDR3 has 14 amino acids. The germline V gene encodes CDR1 KGHSH and CDR2 LQKENI. This CDR3 reads CASAQGNKRYEQYF. CDR3 in DNA: TGTGCCAGCGCTCAGGGCAACAAACGATACGAGCAGTACTTC.

The chain uses TRBV4-1 and TRBJ2-3; D ambiguous. The CDR3 sequence is 14 residues long. Per germline, CDR1 MGHRA and CDR2 YSYEKL. The ends were cut back, 5 bases at V and 2 bases at J, with 11 bases in the middle. In DNA, the CDR3 is TGCGCCAGCAGCTACGGACCGGTCACAGATACGCAGTATTTT. This encodes CASSYGPVTDTQYF.

V gene TRBV19 combines with J gene TRBJ1-2; the D gene is possibly TRBD1 (5 bases). V lost 8 bases and J lost 2, with 15 bases in between. Germline V CDR1 and CDR2: LNHDA, SQIVND (reference sequence). This CDR3 has 14 residues. The DNA of the CDR3 is TGTGCCAGTCAGGAGGGGCCACGGAACTATGGCTACACCTTC. Protein: CASQEGPRNYGYTF.

The chain joins TRBV30 to TRBJ1-4; D uncertain. V lost 2 bases, J lost 7 bases, and 5 bases lay in between. Germline V gene sequence: CDR1 GTSNPN, CDR2 SVGIG (reference sequence). This CDR3 has 11 amino acids. Here the CDR3 reads CAWSSSEKLFF. Written as DNA, the CDR3 is TGTGCCTGGAGTTCGAGTGAAAAACTGTTTTTT.

The gene calls are TRBV7-9 and TRBJ2-7; 10 positions match TRBD2. The CDR3 totals 14 residues. Germline loops: CDR1 SEHNR, CDR2 FQNEAQ (reference sequence). The V segment lost 5 bases and the J segment 4 bases; nucleotides outside the gene matches: 5. The CDR3 region has the DNA TGTGCCAGCAGCATAGGGACTAGCGAGTACGAGCAGTACTTC. Amino acids: CASSIGTSEYEQYF.

V and J are TRBV11-2 and TRBJ1-1, with unresolved D. The CDR3 covers 13 residues. Germline V CDR1 and CDR2: SGHAT, FQNNGV. Trimming removed 8 bases at V and 1 base at J, with 11 bases between. The CDR3 protein is CASCRWPNTEAFF. In nucleotides, the CDR3 is TGTGCCAGCTGCCGTTGGCCGAACACTGAAGCTTTCTTT.

J is TRBJ1-1 and V is TRBV4-1; 8 nucleotides match TRBD1. Trimming took 3 bases from V and 2 from J; bases not matched to a gene: 8. The CDR3 has 16 residues. CDR1 and CDR2 from the germline V gene are MGHRA and YSYEKL. CDR3 sequence: CASSHRMTGVNTEAFF. The CDR3 DNA follows: TGCGCCAGCAGCCATAGAATGACAGGGGTCAACACTGAAGCTTTCTTT.

The V call is TRBV7-9, the J call TRBJ2-5, with D perhaps assigned TRBD1 or TRBD2 (5 bases each). The germline V gene encodes CDR1 SEHNR and CDR2 FQNEAQ (reference sequence). The CDR3 sequence is 15 residues long. V lost 5 bases and J 5 bases, leaving 18 bases between the germline ends. The CDR3 sequence is CASSTPREGVETQYF. The CDR3 DNA follows: TGTGCCAGCAGCACCCCTCGGGAAGGGGTCGAGACCCAGTACTTC.

V usage is TRBV2 and J usage is TRBJ2-1, with D unclear. The germline V gene has CDR1 SNHLY and CDR2 FYNNEI. The CDR3 length is 11 residues. V was pared by 7 bases and J by 7 bases, with 8 bases between. CDR3 amino acids: CASTPMNEQFF. The CDR3 nucleotides read TGTGCCAGCACCCCTATGAATGAGCAGTTCTTC.

This chain's CDR3 is CASRPRVGDNSPLHF. In nucleotides, the CDR3 is TGCGCCAGCAGGCCCAGGGTCGGGGATAATTCACCCCTCCACTTT. The gene calls are TRBV5-1 and TRBJ1-6; D might be TRBD1 (5 bases). The CDR3 sequence is 15 residues long. Trimming shortened V by 5 bases and J by 5 bases, and 14 bases separated the two germline ends. Germline lookup yields CDR1 SGHRS and CDR2 YFSETQ. Full variable domain (missing parts from reference TRBV5-1 and TRBJ1-6): KAGVTQTPRYLIKTRGQQVTLSCSPISGHRSVSWYQQTPGQGLQFLFEYFSETQRNKGNFPGRFSGRQFSNSRSEMNVSTLELGDSALYLCASRPRVGDNSPLHFGNGTRLTVT.